This paragraph reports one T cell receptor (beta chain). These data originate in a study of blood T cell repertoires in COVID-19. The CDR3 has 14 amino acids. The germline V gene has CDR1 SGHAT and CDR2 FQNNGV. Trimming removed 5 bases from V and 5 bases from J, with 15 bases in between. The protocol was immunoSEQ multiplex PCR, while the TCRdb copy is restricted to in-frame clones and leaves out a portion. The sample yields 35,000 or so clones, around 90% seen once. The source of this sequence is a man aged 70 or older with acute or convalescent COVID-19. The chain uses TRBV11-2 and TRBJ2-5; D possibly corresponds to TRBD2 (6 bases). The specimen was peripheral blood. The CDR3 coding sequence is TGTGCCAGCAGCGGAGGGGTGGCGGGGGAGACCCAGTACTTC. Protein sequence: CASSGGVAGETQYF.